The 15 T cell receptor beta chains in this list originate from one sample, sequenced in a study of cytomegalovirus exposure and HLA in healthy donors. Sequencing used immunoSEQ multiplex PCR; TCRdb keeps in-frame clones, though not all of them. Of roughly 250,000 clones in the sample, about 90% were seen once. The sample comprised PBMCs. The origin of the receptors is a woman aged 30 to 39 in good health and CMV-seropositive.

V gene TRBV5-1 combines with J gene TRBJ1-2, with D tentatively TRBD1 (5 bases). V lost 3 bases and J 4 bases, leaving 13 bases between the germline ends. Germline CDR1 SGHRS, CDR2 YFSETQ. The CDR3 is 14 residues long. The CDR3 sequence: CASSSTGTGYGYTF. The CDR3 DNA follows: TGCGCCAGCAGCTCCACCGGGACTGGCTATGGCTACACCTTC.

The gene calls are TRBV15 and TRBJ1-5; D gene ambiguous. CDR3 length equals 16 residues. V dropped 0 bases and J dropped 2 bases, with 11 bases sitting between them. CDR1 is LNHNV and CDR2 is YYDKDF in the germline V gene (reference sequence). This chain's CDR3 is CATSRDPALGNQPQHF. The CDR3 DNA follows: TGTGCCACCAGCAGAGATCCCGCCTTAGGCAATCAGCCCCAGCATTTT.

This chain uses TRBV19 with TRBJ2-7; D ambiguous. The CDR3 loop spans 14 amino acids. V lost 0 bases, J lost 0 bases, and 6 bases lay in between. Germline CDR1 is LNHDA and CDR2 is SQIVND (reference sequence). CDR3 amino acids: CASSIDRSSYEQYF. The CDR3 bases are TGTGCCAGTAGTATAGACCGGAGCTCCTACGAGCAGTACTTC.

The chain has TRBV10-1 and TRBJ1-1; the D is unclear. V lost 5 bases, J lost 1 base, and 8 bases lay in between. Germline CDR1 and CDR2: WNHNN and SYGVQD (reference sequence). The CDR3 contains 13 residues. CDR3 in amino acids: CASSNPGNTEAFF. The CDR3 bases are TGCGCCAGCAGTAACCCAGGGAACACTGAAGCTTTCTTT.

The genes are TRBV5-1 and TRBJ2-7; D perhaps matches TRBD1 (5 bases). The ends were cut back, 1 base at V and 5 bases at J, with 10 bases in the middle. CDR3 length equals 13 residues. The germline CDR1 and CDR2 sequences are SGHRS and YFSETQ. The CDR3: CASSLRQGDEQYF. CDR3 nucleotide sequence: TGCGCCAGCAGCTTGCGCCAGGGCGACGAGCAGTACTTC. Full variable domain (outside the CDR3, taken from reference TRBV5-1 and TRBJ2-7): KAGVTQTPRYLIKTRGQQVTLSCSPISGHRSVSWYQQTPGQGLQFLFEYFSETQRNKGNFPGRFSGRQFSNSRSEMNVSTLELGDSALYLCASSLRQGDEQYFGPGTRLTVT.

This chain joins TRBV15 and TRBJ2-2; 9 bases line up with TRBD2. This CDR3 spans 15 amino acids. Germline CDR1 LNHNV, CDR2 YYDKDF (reference sequence). The V and J ends lost 8 bases and 7 bases, in that order; junction bases with no gene match: 11. CDR3 sequence: CATHEGLAGHGELFF. The CDR3, as DNA: TGTGCCACCCATGAGGGGCTAGCGGGACACGGGGAGCTGTTTTTT.

The chain employs TRBV30 and TRBJ1-4; D gene unclear. Per the germline V gene, CDR1 is GTSNPN and CDR2 is SVGIG (reference sequence). This CDR3 contains 13 residues. Trimming cost V 4 bases and J 6 bases, with 12 bases left between them. The CDR3 nucleotides read TGTGCCTGGAAAGAGGGCTTAGATGAAAAACTGTTTTTT. Its translation: CAWKEGLDEKLFF.

The chain recombines TRBV9 with TRBJ2-7, with 11 bases fitting TRBD2. The germline V gene has CDR1 SGDLS and CDR2 YYNGEE. The CDR3 consists of 16 residues. Unmatched junction bases numbered 6, after V lost 4 bases and J lost 0 bases. The CDR3 region is CASSPYGTSGSYEQYF. The CDR3 DNA follows: TGTGCCAGCAGCCCCTACGGGACTAGCGGCTCCTACGAGCAGTACTTC.

The chain uses TRBV29-1 and TRBJ2-1; D perhaps matches TRBD2 (5 bases). Trimming pared 6 bases from V and 0 bases from J, leaving 15 bases between. The CDR3 sequence is 15 residues long. From germline, CDR1 is SQVTM and CDR2 ANQGSEA. Here the CDR3 reads CSVEEEPGSYNEQFF. As DNA, the CDR3 is TGCAGCGTCGAGGAGGAGCCCGGCTCCTACAATGAGCAGTTCTTC.

CDR3: CSVEKRTGGLQEQYF. DNA for the CDR3: TGCAGCGTAGAAAAGAGGACAGGCGGCCTTCAGGAGCAGTACTTC. This chain connects TRBV29-1 to TRBJ2-7; TRBD1 aligns across 7 bases. V dropped 6 bases and J dropped 7; count of bases not matched to a gene: 18. The CDR3 consists of 15 residues. Germline CDR1 is SQVTM and CDR2 is ANQGSEA.

This clone has a single count. The rearrangement uses TRBV2 and TRBJ2-2, with 10 bases fitting TRBD2. Germline V lookup: CDR1 SNHLY, CDR2 FYNNEI. The CDR3 length is 15 residues. V was clipped by 9 bases and J by 5 bases; unmatched bases: 9. CDR3: CASSLLAGVTGELFF. CDR3 coding DNA: TGTGCCAGTTCCCTCCTAGCGGGAGTTACCGGGGAGCTGTTTTTT.

V and J are TRBV27 and TRBJ2-7; 8 bases are a match to TRBD2. J lost 2 bases, V lost 6 bases, and 3 bases had no gene match. The germline V gene has CDR1 MNHEY and CDR2 SMNVEV (reference sequence). The CDR3 has 13 residues. As DNA, the CDR3 is TGTGCCAGCAGGAAGCGGGGGACCTACGAGCAGTACTTC. It yields the protein CASRKRGTYEQYF.

The chain uses TRBV28 and TRBJ2-7, with D maybe TRBD2 (5 bases). The CDR3 loop spans 16 amino acids. Germline V gene data show CDR1 as MDHEN and CDR2 as SYDVKM. The V end was cut by 6 bases, the J end by 6 bases, with 24 bases between. CDR3 in DNA: TGTGCCAGCAGGACCACTCTCGGCCGGGGTGACGGCGAGCAGTACTTC. Protein product: CASRTTLGRGDGEQYF.

This chain joins TRBV28 and TRBJ2-4; 10 bases are shared with TRBD2. The V gene end was trimmed by 4 bases and the J gene end by 9 bases; junction bases not matched to a gene: 15. The CDR3 covers 17 residues. The germline gives CDR1 MDHEN, CDR2 SYDVKM. CDR3 coding DNA: TGTGCCAGCAGTTCGCCAAGCGGGAGGGATTATAATAGCATTCAGTACTTC. Protein product: CASSSPSGRDYNSIQYF.

The chain joins TRBV6-1 to TRBJ1-5; no clear D gene. The CDR3 sequence is 13 residues long. The V and J ends lost 9 bases and 6 bases respectively, with 15 bases between them. Per the germline V gene, CDR1 is MNHNS and CDR2 is SASEGT. The CDR3: CASSTQGRQPQHF. The DNA for the CDR3 is TGTGCCAGTTCGACACAAGGTCGTCAGCCCCAGCATTTT.